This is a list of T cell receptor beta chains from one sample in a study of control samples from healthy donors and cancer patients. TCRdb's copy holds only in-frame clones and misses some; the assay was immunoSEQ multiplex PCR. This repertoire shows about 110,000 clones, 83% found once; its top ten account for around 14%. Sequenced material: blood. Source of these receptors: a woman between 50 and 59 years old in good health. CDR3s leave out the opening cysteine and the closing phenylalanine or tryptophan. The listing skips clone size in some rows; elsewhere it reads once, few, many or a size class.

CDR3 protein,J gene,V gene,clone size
ASSYSSGAGANVLT,TRBJ2-6,TRBV6-2/TRBV6-3,.
ASSYASQNFYGYT,TRBJ1-2,TRBV6-5,.
ASSQQDNYGYT,TRBJ1-2,TRBV18,.
ASIDSGGRQETQY,TRBJ2-5,TRBV5-8,.
AWSVFSGEKLF,TRBJ1-4,TRBV30,.
ASSETSGGEQF,TRBJ2-1,TRBV25-1,.
ASSPKEGLWGPQH,TRBJ1-5,TRBV3-1/TRBV3-2,.
SVAQRLAWNEQF,TRBJ2-1,TRBV29-1,.
ASSNTPGLAGLSDTQY,TRBJ2-3,TRBV7-2,.
ASSSPDSLNYGYT,TRBJ1-2,TRBV6-5,.
ATSPGQETQY,TRBJ2-5,TRBV10-3,.
ASSIESNQPQH,TRBJ1-5,TRBV19,.
ASSQVGSTDTQY,TRBJ2-3,TRBV14,.
ASSDRVNSPLH,TRBJ1-6,TRBV5-1,.
ATSDPGQGSFYGYT,TRBJ1-2,TRBV24-1,.
ASSVGQGRAEQY,TRBJ2-7,TRBV5-1,.
ASSLARLAGTELF,TRBJ2-2,TRBV5-4,.
ASSQAKGFSEAF,TRBJ1-1,TRBV14,.
ASGTSGDYEQY,TRBJ2-7,TRBV19,.
AIRGQGANEKLF,TRBJ1-4,TRBV10-3,.
ASSRGQGLYEQY,TRBJ2-7,TRBV7-2,.
ASRSVGDTQY,TRBJ2-3,TRBV28,.
ASKSEGGTNEKLF,TRBJ1-4,TRBV2,.
ASSLADLGLNSPLH,TRBJ1-6,TRBV5-1,.
ASSQDWLAPSYEQY,TRBJ2-7,TRBV4-3,once
ASSGTGGADTQY,TRBJ2-3,TRBV6-4,.
ASSYNRGRQETQY,TRBJ2-5,TRBV5-4,.
ASSGRDRGLGGYT,TRBJ1-2,TRBV14,.
ASSLRFGVSYEQY,TRBJ2-7,TRBV3-1/TRBV3-2,.
ASSLFVMETQY,TRBJ2-5,TRBV5-1,.
ASSLAGALYGYT,TRBJ1-2,TRBV5-1,.
SVRSGGNEQF,TRBJ2-1,TRBV29-1,.
ASSSPNRGQGYT,TRBJ1-2,TRBV7-9,.
ASLETMTGQGAGGYT,TRBJ1-2,TRBV2,.
ASSQAWGLEEKLF,TRBJ1-4,TRBV4-3,.
ASSPKLVNQETQY,TRBJ2-5,TRBV6-5,.
ATSRDLQEYNEQF,TRBJ2-1,TRBV15,.
ASSLFMSSGGGPNYGYT,TRBJ1-2,TRBV19,.
ASSSRTQTGGAQTQY,TRBJ2-5,TRBV5-8,.
ASSSLRDRMDTQY,TRBJ2-3,TRBV7-8,.
ASTGDLAQETQY,TRBJ2-5,TRBV28,.
ASSLYSTGTEAF,TRBJ1-1,TRBV27,.
ASSVGGSGGDNEQF,TRBJ2-1,TRBV9,.
AWTAGDTDTQY,TRBJ2-3,TRBV30,.
ASSQDPGSQTNYGYT,TRBJ1-2,TRBV4-2,.
ASSPFGAGELF,TRBJ2-2,TRBV5-4,few
SASSWQTFSYEQY,TRBJ2-7,TRBV20-1,.